This T cell receptor beta chain stems from a study of radiotherapy plus CTLA-4 blockade in lung cancer. In the study overall: Objective responses occurred in roughly a sixth of patients; about 31% had disease control. Study findings and constraints: TCR clones originating in tumors grew in number in blood after radiotherapy plus ipilimumab.

V lost 0 bases and J lost 3, with 11 bases in between. Per the germline V gene, CDR1 is MNHNY and CDR2 is SVGAGI (reference sequence). The CDR3 is 15 residues long. The protocol was immunoSEQ multiplex PCR, while the TCRdb copy is restricted to in-frame clones and leaves out a portion. This sample carries around 70,000 clones, over 75% of them seen once, and the ten largest clones take roughly two fifths. Concerning this clone: Its target is unknown.

This receptor was obtained from a human donor with non-small cell lung cancer that progressed on radiotherapy plus ipilimumab. This sequence joins TRBV6-6 and TRBJ1-1; D may be TRBD1 (5 bases). The input for sequencing was peripheral blood, taken from a patient treated with radiotherapy plus ipilimumab. The CDR3 DNA is TGTGCCAGCAGTTACTCTCCGGGACGGGACACTGAAGCTTTCTTT. It is translated as CASSYSPGRDTEAFF.